The present TCR beta chain was sequenced within a study of blood T cell repertoires in COVID-19. Study summary: T cells, B-cell-depleted T cells, or PBMCs provided the cDNA or gDNA that served as material.

In germline, CDR1 is SGHAT, CDR2 FQNNGV. Trimming stripped 1 base from V and 5 bases from J, with 8 bases between. The CDR3 loop spans 13 amino acids. Assay: immunoSEQ multiplex PCR; the TCRdb copy retains only in-frame clones and omits some. The sample holds about 50,000 clones, around 73% seen once. This clone was observed a handful of times. The receptor comes from a woman aged 45-65 years with acute COVID-19. V is TRBV11-2 and J is TRBJ2-5; D possibly corresponds to TRBD2 (5 bases). The sample consisted of PBMCs or T cells enriched from blood (not recorded which). As DNA, the CDR3 is TGTGCCAGCAGCTTAGTTAGCGTTGAGACCCAGTACTTC. Translated, it gives CASSLVSVETQYF.